This TCR beta chain was identified in a study of beta chain features in type 1 diabetes. General study points: All four CD4+ subsets from Type 1 diabetes patients carried moderately but significantly shorter TCRB CDR3s. The question of HLA type influencing TCRB rearrangement was one that remained unresolved here. Naive, central memory and Treg TCRB repertoires seemed to resemble each other more closely in patients than they did in healthy donors.

Germline V gene data show CDR1 as SGHTA and CDR2 as FQGNSA. J was trimmed by 10 bases and V by 4 bases; bases with no gene match: 8. CDR3 length equals 16 residues. cDNA synthesis used the whole RNA isolate, giving expressed TCRB sequences. The repertoire was sequenced with immunoSEQ multiplex PCR; TCRdb's copy has only in-frame clones and lacks some. Of approximately 160,000 clones listed, 7.5% to 10% are singletons. Note on this clone: Its antigen is currently unknown.

This receptor was taken from a young woman in good health. The V and J genes are TRBV7-2 and TRBJ2-1; 15 bases fit TRBD2. Sequenced sample: central memory CD4+ T cells from blood. CDR3 coding DNA: TGTGCCAGCAGCTCCGGACTAGCGGGAGGGCCAGGAGAGCAGTTCTTC. It specifies CASSSGLAGGPGEQFF.